This is a list of T cell receptor beta chains from one sample in a study of T cells in tuberculosis. TCRdb keeps only in-frame clones here, not all; method: immunoSEQ multiplex PCR. The sample holds 35,000 to 40,000 clones, around 92% seen once. The material sequenced was PBMCs. These receptors all come from a donor aged 5 to 30 with latent tuberculosis or without tuberculosis infection. Some clones in this sample may be carry-over from other donors' samples. The CDR3 runs from the conserved cysteine through the conserved F or W. D genes are given only for firm matches.

D gene: TRBD1
V gene: TRBV7-2
J gene: TRBJ1-2
CDR3 protein: CASSSGPGQGAASRYTF
CDR3 DNA: TGTGCCAGCAGCTCCGGACCTGGGCAGGGGGCGGCCTCGCGCTACACCTTC

D gene: -
V gene: TRBV30
J gene: TRBJ2-1
CDR3 protein: CAWSTGYEQFF
CDR3 DNA: TGTGCCTGGAGTACGGGGTATGAGCAGTTCTTC

D gene: TRBD1
V gene: TRBV7-2
J gene: TRBJ1-2
CDR3 protein: CASSLIRGHDGYTF
CDR3 DNA: TGTGCCAGCAGCTTAATTAGGGGGCATGATGGCTACACCTTC

D gene: TRBD1
V gene: TRBV4-1
J gene: TRBJ2-2
CDR3 protein: CASSQDRGLSTGELFF
CDR3 DNA: TGCGCCAGCAGCCAGGACAGGGGGTTGAGCACCGGGGAGCTGTTTTTT

D gene: -
V gene: TRBV28
J gene: TRBJ2-3
CDR3 protein: CASSLGGSTGDTQYF
CDR3 DNA: TGTGCCAGCAGTTTAGGGGGGTCAACTGGAGATACGCAGTATTTT

D gene: -
V gene: TRBV7-2
J gene: TRBJ1-1
CDR3 protein: CASQRDTEAFF
CDR3 DNA: TGTGCCAGCCAGCGGGACACTGAAGCTTTCTTT

D gene: TRBD1
V gene: TRBV11-1
J gene: TRBJ1-1
CDR3 protein: CASRLTTGGSGTEAFF
CDR3 DNA: TGTGCCAGCAGATTAACCACAGGGGGCTCGGGCACTGAAGCTTTCTTT

D gene: -
V gene: TRBV5-1
J gene: TRBJ2-2
CDR3 protein: CASSLAWGQTTKNTGELFF
CDR3 DNA: TGCGCCAGCAGCTTGGCCTGGGGCCAGACGACCAAGAACACCGGGGAGCTGTTTTTT

D gene: -
V gene: TRBV2
J gene: TRBJ2-5
CDR3 protein: CASRPGGETQYF
CDR3 DNA: TGTGCCAGCAGGCCGGGTGGGGAGACCCAGTACTTC

D gene: -
V gene: TRBV19
J gene: TRBJ2-3
CDR3 protein: CATGGFSQYF
CDR3 DNA: TGTGCCACCGGAGGGTTTTCGCAGTATTTT

D gene: -
V gene: TRBV27
J gene: TRBJ2-1
CDR3 protein: CASSLTGIFYNEQFF
CDR3 DNA: TGTGCCAGCAGTTTAACAGGGATTTTCTACAATGAGCAGTTCTTC

D gene: TRBD2
V gene: TRBV10-3
J gene: TRBJ2-5
CDR3 protein: CAISGTSGGIQETQYF
CDR3 DNA: TGTGCCATCAGTGGGACTAGCGGGGGGATCCAAGAGACCCAGTACTTC

D gene: -
V gene: TRBV5-4
J gene: TRBJ1-3
CDR3 protein: CASSSAGTSKTGNTIYF
CDR3 DNA: TGTGCCAGCAGCTCGGCCGGGACAAGTAAAACAGGAAACACCATATATTTT

D gene: -
V gene: TRBV5-8
J gene: TRBJ1-1
CDR3 protein: CASSSTGATEAFF
CDR3 DNA: TGTGCCAGCAGTTCCACAGGCGCCACTGAAGCTTTCTTT